These 32 T cell receptor beta chains were sequenced from one sample in a study of blood T cell repertoires in COVID-19. Data came from immunoSEQ multiplex PCR; TCRdb stores just in-frame clones and leaves some out. The sample holds 200,000 to 250,000 clones, around 90% seen once. Specimen: PBMCs or T cells enriched from blood (not recorded which). These receptors originate from a woman aged 25-40 years who had been exposed to COVID-19.

The chain links TRBV4-1 to TRBJ2-5; no reliable D call. Germline V gives CDR1 MGHRA, CDR2 YSYEKL. This CDR3 has 14 residues. Trimming stripped 0 bases from V and 1 base from J, with 6 bases between. CDR3 sequence reads: CASSQDGFQETQYF. The CDR3 nucleotides read TGCGCCAGCAGCCAAGATGGCTTCCAAGAGACCCAGTACTTC.

The chain carries TRBV7-9 and TRBJ2-3, with 11 bases lining up with TRBD2. Germline V gives CDR1 SEHNR, CDR2 FQNEAQ (reference sequence). The CDR3 has 16 amino acids. V was pared by 5 bases and J by 4 bases, with 8 bases of the junction left unmatched. CDR3 sequence (DNA): TGTGCCAGCAGCCCAGTCGTAGCGGGAGGGCCAGATACGCAGTATTTT. This encodes CASSPVVAGGPDTQYF. The full variable domain, in which reference TRBV7-9 and TRBJ2-3 provide the parts outside the CDR3, is DTGVSQNPRHKITKRGQNVTFRCDPISEHNRLYWYRQTLGQGPEFLTYFQNEAQLEKSRLLSDRFSAERPKGSFSTLEIQRTEQGDSAMYLCASSPVVAGGPDTQYFGPGTRLTVL.

This chain uses TRBV11-2 with TRBJ1-1, with D unresolved. V was trimmed by 3 bases and J by 0 bases, leaving 11 bases between them. Germline CDR1 is SGHAT and CDR2 is FQNNGV. There are 15 residues in the CDR3. The CDR3 region has the DNA TGTGCCAGCAGCTTCGGTAGAATAATGAACACTGAAGCTTTCTTT. Translated: CASSFGRIMNTEAFF.

The V and J genes are TRBV7-2 and TRBJ2-7; unclear D gene. Trimming pared 5 bases from V and 2 bases from J, leaving 16 bases between. CDR3 length: 15 amino acids. Germline CDR1 is SGHTA and CDR2 is FQGNSA. Here the CDR3 reads CASSLGLPLTYEQYF. CDR3 DNA sequence: TGTGCCAGCAGCCTTGGGCTCCCCCTAACCTACGAGCAGTACTTC.

The chain carries TRBV20-1 and TRBJ2-7; a possible D gene is TRBD1 (5 bases). V shed 3 bases and J shed 5 bases, with 17 bases lying between them. CDR1 and CDR2 from the germline V gene are DFQATT and SNEGSKA (reference sequence). The CDR3 runs 14 residues. CDR3 sequence (DNA): TGCAGTGCTAGTGGGGCCCACAGGATCCACGAGCAGTACTTC. Encoded protein: CSASGAHRIHEQYF.

This clone was seen just once. V and J are TRBV21-1 and TRBJ1-5; TRBD1 is taken as the D call from the table, unchecked against the DNA. TRBV21-1 is classified as a pseudogene. This CDR3 spans 15 amino acids. As DNA, the CDR3 is TGTGCCAGCAGCAAACACAGGGTGGGGGTTCAGCCCCAGCATTTT. It is translated as CASSKHRVGVQPQHF.

In DNA form, the CDR3 reads TGTGCCAGCTCCGGGACTAGTCACAATGAGCAGTTCTTC. Protein: CASSGTSHNEQFF. The V call is TRBV2, the J call TRBJ2-1, with 8 bases lining up with TRBD2. After removal of 8 bases from V and 5 bases from J, the junction contained 5 bases not matched to a gene. The germline CDR1 and CDR2 sequences are SNHLY and FYNNEI. This CDR3 is 13 amino acids long. The full variable domain, rest sourced from reference TRBV2 and TRBJ2-1, is EPEVTQTPSHQVTQMGQEVILRCVPISNHLYFYWYRQILGQKVEFLVSFYNNEISEKSEIFDDQFSVERPDGSNFTLKIRSTKLEDSAMYFCASSGTSHNEQFFGPGTRLTVL.

The V gene is TRBV2, the J gene TRBJ2-2, with no clear D. Trimming took off 10 bases at V and 0 bases at J, with 21 bases between the two ends. The CDR3 is 17 residues long. Germline CDR1 reads SNHLY; CDR2 reads FYNNEI. The CDR3: CAIWASTHFTNTGELFF. The DNA for the CDR3 is TGTGCCATCTGGGCTTCGACCCATTTCACGAACACCGGGGAGCTGTTTTTT.

This chain links TRBV20-1 with TRBJ2-1, with D perhaps matching TRBD2 (6 bases). Trimming cost V 3 bases and J 6 bases, with 30 bases left between them. This CDR3 is 19 amino acids long. Germline V lookup: CDR1 DFQATT, CDR2 SNEGSKA (reference sequence). CDR3 loop: CSASYPYPDYLSAPNEQFF. The CDR3 DNA reads as TGCAGTGCTAGTTACCCCTATCCGGACTACCTCTCCGCGCCCAATGAGCAGTTCTTC.

V is TRBV7-9 and J is TRBJ1-2, with D maybe TRBD1 (6 bases). Germline values: CDR1 SEHNR, CDR2 FQNEAQ (reference sequence). The CDR3 totals 12 residues. The V gene lost 2 bases and the J gene lost 6 bases, with 7 bases spanning the gap. The CDR3 spells CASSLRGNGYTF. The CDR3, as DNA: TGTGCCAGCAGCTTAAGGGGGAATGGCTACACCTTC.

The chain combines TRBV12-5 with TRBJ2-5; D perhaps matches TRBD1 (5 bases). From germline, CDR1 is LGHNT and CDR2 FRNRAP. Trimming cost V 2 bases and J 2 bases, with 18 bases left between them. The CDR3 covers 17 residues. CDR3 amino acids: CASGLLVGTGGQETQYF. The CDR3 bases are TGTGCTAGTGGTTTGTTGGTAGGCACAGGCGGACAAGAGACCCAGTACTTC.

The V gene is TRBV6-5, the J gene TRBJ2-1; 12 nucleotides agree with TRBD2. This CDR3 region has 14 residues. Germline V lookup: CDR1 MNHEY, CDR2 SVGAGI. J lost 9 bases, V lost 5 bases, and 5 bases had no gene match. CDR3 loop: CASSPSGRVGEQFF. The DNA for the CDR3 is TGTGCCAGCAGTCCTAGCGGGAGGGTGGGTGAGCAGTTCTTC.

The chain combines TRBV4-2 with TRBJ2-1; 10 nucleotides line up with TRBD2. The V segment lost 8 bases and the J segment 4 bases; nucleotides outside the gene matches: 8. Germline CDR1 and CDR2: LGHNA and YNFKEQ. This CDR3 spans 15 amino acids. The CDR3 sequence: CASAPRTSGYNEQFF. CDR3 nucleotide sequence: TGTGCCAGCGCCCCGAGGACTAGCGGTTACAATGAGCAGTTCTTC.

This chain links TRBV27 with TRBJ1-2, with TRBD1 matching 10 bases. V trimming: 3 bases; J trimming: 8 bases; junction bases outside the gene matches: 6. From germline, CDR1 is MNHEY and CDR2 SMNVEV (reference sequence). This CDR3 comprises 14 residues. The CDR3 spells CASSLGQGSGGYTF. CDR3 DNA: TGTGCCAGCAGTTTGGGACAGGGGAGCGGGGGCTACACCTTC.

This clone was detected once. V is TRBV6-5 and J is TRBJ1-3; TRBD1 is a possible D gene (5 bases). This CDR3 is built from 14 residues. The V end lost 8 bases, the J end lost 0 bases, and 11 bases lay between the germline ends. Per the germline V gene, CDR1 is MNHEY and CDR2 is SVGAGI. The chain's CDR3 is CASLTVFSGNTIYF. DNA of the CDR3: TGTGCCAGCTTGACAGTTTTCTCTGGAAACACCATATATTTT.

The table lists this clone with a count of one. Here the CDR3 reads CASSPAEPTSGNIYNEQFF. In DNA form, the CDR3 reads TGTGCCAGCAGCCCCGCTGAACCGACTAGCGGGAATATCTACAATGAGCAGTTCTTC. This chain joins TRBV7-9 and TRBJ2-1, with 11 bases identical to TRBD2. The V gene end was trimmed by 5 bases and the J gene end by 3 bases; junction bases not matched to a gene: 15. CDR3 length: 19 amino acids. Germline loops: CDR1 SEHNR, CDR2 FQNEAQ (reference sequence). Based on the CDR3 plus reference TRBV7-9 and TRBJ2-1, the full variable domain is DTGVSQNPRHKITKRGQNVTFRCDPISEHNRLYWYRQTLGQGPEFLTYFQNEAQLEKSRLLSDRFSAERPKGSFSTLEIQRTEQGDSAMYLCASSPAEPTSGNIYNEQFFGPGTRLTVL.

The chain has TRBV24-1 and TRBJ2-2, with 7 bases that match TRBD2. This CDR3 has 14 amino acids. Germline CDR1 KGHDR, CDR2 SFDVKD. The V and J ends lost 3 bases and 8 bases, in that order; junction bases with no gene match: 5. The CDR3 coding sequence is TGTGCCACCAGTGATCCCCTAGCGGTTGGGGAGCTGTTTTTT. Amino acids: CATSDPLAVGELFF.

This clone appeared a single time. The chain couples TRBV28 to TRBJ1-3; 7 positions match TRBD1. Germline V CDR1 and CDR2: MDHEN, SYDVKM. The CDR3 spans 15 residues. J gave up 7 bases and V 7 bases, and 13 bases lay outside the gene matches. CDR3 sequence: CASKLGTEDRNTIYF. CDR3 nucleotide sequence: TGTGCCAGCAAACTTGGGACAGAGGATCGGAACACCATATATTTT.

The chain uses TRBV6-1 and TRBJ2-1; D is ambiguous. This CDR3 has 15 amino acids. Germline V gene data show CDR1 as MNHNS and CDR2 as SASEGT. Trimming took 0 bases from V and 0 from J, leaving 6 bases between them. CDR3 in DNA: TGTGCCAGCAGTGAAGCTCCCAGCTCCTACAATGAGCAGTTCTTC. Translated, it gives CASSEAPSSYNEQFF.

This chain connects TRBV12-5 to TRBJ1-1, with 7 bases fitting TRBD1. Trimming took 1 base from V and 6 from J; bases not matched to a gene: 8. The CDR3 is 15 amino acids. Germline V gene sequence: CDR1 LGHNT, CDR2 FRNRAP. Here the CDR3 reads CASGLASTGVPEAFF. CDR3 sequence (DNA): TGTGCTAGTGGTTTGGCCTCTACAGGGGTGCCTGAAGCTTTCTTT.

The chain is built from TRBV11-2 and TRBJ2-7; a possible D gene is TRBD2 (6 bases). Trimming took 5 bases from V and 6 from J, leaving 20 bases between them. Per the germline V gene, CDR1 is SGHAT and CDR2 is FQNNGV. The CDR3 has 15 residues. CDR3 coding DNA: TGTGCCAGCAGCCCCCGGGGAGCGGGCTTTGTCGAGCAGTACTTC. It specifies CASSPRGAGFVEQYF. The variable domain in full, with the rest retrieved from reference TRBV11-2 and TRBJ2-7, is EAGVAQSPRYKIIEKRQSVAFWCNPISGHATLYWYQQILGQGPKLLIQFQNNGVVDDSQLPKDRFSAERLKGVDSTLKIQPAKLEDSAVYLCASSPRGAGFVEQYFGPGTRLTVT.

This chain uses TRBV2 with TRBJ1-2, with 8 bases lining up with TRBD1. V was clipped by 7 bases and J by 2 bases; unmatched bases: 9. Per germline, CDR1 SNHLY and CDR2 FYNNEI. This CDR3 region has 15 residues. The CDR3 here is CASTDWTGRNYGYTF. The CDR3 DNA reads TGTGCCAGCACAGATTGGACAGGGAGGAACTATGGCTACACCTTC.

The chain carries TRBV6-2 or TRBV6-3 and TRBJ2-7, with D maybe TRBD1 (5 bases). The CDR3 is 16 amino acids. CDR1 MNHEY and CDR2 SVGEGT come from the germline V gene. V lost 2 bases to trimming and J lost 4 bases, with 18 bases between them. CDR3 in DNA: TGTGCCAGCAGTTACCAATTTAGGGGAAGTAAGTACGAGCAGTACTTC. The encoded protein is CASSYQFRGSKYEQYF.

This clone was seen a handful of times. The chain combines TRBV28 with TRBJ1-5, with 8 bases that match TRBD1. The CDR3 contains 15 residues. The ends lost 6 bases at V and 6 bases at J; junction bases unmatched: 10. Looked up from germline, CDR1 is MDHEN and CDR2 is SYDVKM. CDR3 sequence (DNA): TGTGCCAGCAGACCCCGACAGGGGAGGACTCAGCCCCAGCATTTT. It yields the protein CASRPRQGRTQPQHF.

This CDR3 is CASSRFGAGGGQPQHF. The CDR3 nucleotides are TGCGCCAGCAGCCGCTTTGGGGCAGGGGGCGGACAGCCCCAGCATTTT. The V gene is TRBV4-1, the J gene TRBJ1-5, with TRBD1 matching over 8 bases. CDR1 is MGHRA, CDR2 YSYEKL, per germline. The CDR3 extends over 16 amino acids. Trimming removed 4 bases from V and 7 bases from J; junction bases left unmatched: 12.

The chain is built from TRBV7-2 and TRBJ2-3; D is uncertain. V lost 0 bases and J lost 4, with 11 bases in between. The CDR3 length is 15 residues. Germline V gene lookup returns CDR1 SGHTA and CDR2 FQGNSA. The CDR3 sequence is CASSLAVVAADTQYF. Here the CDR3 DNA reads TGTGCCAGCAGCTTAGCGGTCGTGGCGGCAGATACGCAGTATTTT.

This rearrangement joins TRBV6-5 to TRBJ2-7, with a weak D call TRBD1 (6 bases). The CDR3 is 14 residues long. CDR1 and CDR2 (germline): MNHEY, SVGAGI. The ends were cut back, 2 bases at V and 0 bases at J, with 8 bases in the middle. The CDR3 reads CASSYRGSSYEQYF. In DNA form, the CDR3 reads TGTGCCAGCAGTTACAGGGGGTCCTCCTACGAGCAGTACTTC.

The chain employs TRBV5-6 and TRBJ1-1; D remains unclear. Between the trimmed V and J ends, which lost 5 bases and 3 bases, there was a span of 11 bases. The CDR3 totals 13 residues. The germline V gene encodes CDR1 SGHDT and CDR2 YYEEEE. The CDR3 bases are TGTGCCAGCAGTTTTGACACTGACACTGAAGCTTTCTTT. Amino acid sequence: CASSFDTDTEAFF.

CDR3 sequence: CASGWLAGGYEQYF. The CDR3 DNA sequence: TGTGCTAGTGGTTGGCTAGCGGGAGGCTACGAGCAGTACTTC. V gene TRBV12-5 combines with J gene TRBJ2-7; 11 nucleotides agree with TRBD2. The V gene's germline CDR1 is LGHNT and CDR2 FRNRAP. The ends lost 4 bases at V and 3 bases at J; junction bases unmatched: 2. The CDR3 runs 14 residues.

The chain couples TRBV9 to TRBJ2-1; 8 bases fit TRBD2. The CDR3 has 15 amino acids. Germline V gene lookup returns CDR1 SGDLS and CDR2 YYNGEE. The ends lost 2 bases at V and 4 bases at J; junction bases unmatched: 5. For the CDR3, the DNA is TGTGCCAGCAGCGTTACTAGCGGTCCTTACAATGAGCAGTTCTTC. Encoded protein: CASSVTSGPYNEQFF.

CDR3 sequence reads: CASSSTSGRYEQYF. DNA of the CDR3: TGCGCCAGCAGCTCTACTAGCGGGCGTTACGAGCAGTACTTC. The chain couples TRBV5-1 to TRBJ2-7, with 9 nucleotides matching TRBD2. CDR3 length: 14 amino acids. Germline trimming cut 3 bases from V and 4 bases from J; bases unmatched to any gene: 5. Germline V CDR1 and CDR2: SGHRS, YFSETQ.

In its sample, this clone was seen once. The chain joins TRBV27 to TRBJ2-5; 11 bases agree with TRBD2. The V and J ends lost 6 bases and 5 bases, in that order; junction bases with no gene match: 8. Germline V gene data show CDR1 as MNHEY and CDR2 as SMNVEV (reference sequence). The CDR3 spans 15 residues. The CDR3 bases are TGTGCCAGCAGCTTCCGACTAGCGGGAAGCGAGACCCAGTACTTC. Amino acid sequence: CASSFRLAGSETQYF.